This TCR beta chain was sequenced during a study of blood T cell repertoires in COVID-19. Background on the study: Sites in the United States, Italy and Spain provided acute and convalescent COVID-19 samples. PBMCs, B-cell-depleted T cells, or T cells were the source of the cDNA or gDNA that made up the material.

In the authors' methods: Amplifying reference gene primers gave estimates of nucleated cell counts. This table comes from immunoSEQ multiplex PCR, and its TCRdb copy is limited to in-frame clones, with some not included. That table supplies the V and J calls and clone size; D and trimming were determined from the DNA. The repertoire holds 150,000 to 200,000 clones, with 75% to 85% as singletons. This TCR was recovered from a man between 60 and 75 years old with acute or convalescent COVID-19. The sequencing sample was made of peripheral blood.

For the CDR3, the DNA is TGTGCCAGCAGCGTTGAGGGCGCGGTAGATACGCAGTATTTT. This codes for CASSVEGAVDTQYF. The chain employs TRBV9 and TRBJ2-3; D perhaps matches TRBD2 (5 bases). Trimming cost V 2 bases and J 5 bases, with 12 bases left between them. The CDR3 is 14 amino acids. Germline V gives CDR1 SGDLS, CDR2 YYNGEE.